The 29 T cell receptor beta chains given below trace back to one sample, sequenced in a study of siplizumab effects on memory and regulatory T cells. The table came from immunoSEQ multiplex PCR; TCRdb's copy has only in-frame clones and leaves some out. The sample includes around 100,000 clones, about 90% of them seen just once. The sample consisted of CD4+ T cells sorted from blood. These receptors were taken from a human donor in good health.

On this clone itself: Within the sample, other DNA sequences also encode this same CDR3. V usage is TRBV7-3 and J usage is TRBJ1-2, with 8 positions matching TRBD1. There are 14 residues in the CDR3. Germline V lookup: CDR1 SGHTA, CDR2 FQGTGA. Trimming at V came to 4 bases and at J to 5 bases, leaving 6 bases not matched to a gene. The CDR3 sequence: CASSSTGGRYGYTF. CDR3 in DNA: TGTGCCAGCAGCTCCACAGGGGGAAGATATGGCTACACCTTC.

The rearrangement links TRBV5-4 to TRBJ2-7, with a weak D call TRBD2 (5 bases). The CDR3 loop spans 15 amino acids. V gave up 0 bases and J gave up 4 bases, with 14 bases separating them. Germline V gives CDR1 SGHNT, CDR2 YYREEE (reference sequence). CDR3 protein: CASSLVQRAGYEQYF. The CDR3 region has the DNA TGTGCCAGCAGCTTGGTACAGAGGGCCGGGTACGAGCAGTACTTC.

The chain couples TRBV11-2 to TRBJ1-4; a weak D match, TRBD1 (5 bases). Trimming took off 1 base at V and 0 bases at J, with 12 bases between the two ends. This CDR3 is built from 17 residues. Germline assignment: CDR1 SGHAT and CDR2 FQNNGV. The CDR3, as DNA: TGTGCCAGCAGCTTAGTTCAGGGTATGGCAACTAATGAAAAACTGTTTTTT. Protein product: CASSLVQGMATNEKLFF.

The chain employs TRBV7-3 and TRBJ1-1; D is ambiguous. This CDR3 has 13 amino acids. V dropped 3 bases and J dropped 5 bases, with 10 bases sitting between them. Germline V CDR1 and CDR2: SGHTA, FQGTGA. CDR3 in DNA: TGTGCCAGCAGCTTGACGTGGGGAACTGAAGCTTTCTTT. Its translation is CASSLTWGTEAFF.

This chain links TRBV5-1 with TRBJ2-1; D is undetermined. Germline V gene sequence: CDR1 SGHRS, CDR2 YFSETQ. The CDR3 contains 14 residues. Trimming took off 4 bases at V and 6 bases at J, with 14 bases between the two ends. The CDR3 region has the DNA TGCGCCAGCAGCCGACTCCCCCCCGGCAATGAGCAGTTCTTC. Translating gives CASSRLPPGNEQFF.

CDR3 residues: CATSRGGRETQYF. Written as DNA, the CDR3 is TGTGCCACCAGCAGAGGAGGTAGAGAGACCCAGTACTTC. The chain joins TRBV15 to TRBJ2-5; D is unclear. This CDR3 has 13 residues. V lost 1 base and J 4 bases, leaving 7 bases between the germline ends. Germline CDR1 and CDR2: LNHNV and YYDKDF (reference sequence).

This rearrangement joins TRBV25-1 to TRBJ2-1; TRBD2 is a possible D gene (6 bases). Germline V gives CDR1 MGHDK, CDR2 SYGVNS. V lost 7 bases and J lost 5, with 24 bases in between. The CDR3 length is 17 residues. CDR3 DNA: TGTGCCAGCAAGGAGGGGTCTAGCTTATTTGTTGACAATGAGCAGTTCTTC. Its translation is CASKEGSSLFVDNEQFF.

This chain links TRBV10-3 with TRBJ2-2; 7 nucleotides align to TRBD1. This CDR3 is built from 15 residues. J was trimmed by 0 bases and V by 10 bases; bases with no gene match: 8. Germline V gives CDR1 ENHRY, CDR2 SYGVKD. Written as DNA, the CDR3 is TGTGCCAGCCGGGACAGACCAACGAACACCGGGGAGCTGTTTTTT. Translation gives CASRDRPTNTGELFF.

J is TRBJ1-4 and V is TRBV4-2; D is uncertain. This CDR3 region has 15 residues. Germline loops: CDR1 LGHNA, CDR2 YNFKEQ. V was cut by 3 bases and J by 0 bases, with 8 bases left in between. The CDR3 protein is CASSHEDATNEKLFF. Written as DNA, the CDR3 is TGTGCCAGCAGCCACGAAGATGCAACTAATGAAAAACTGTTTTTT.

The chain couples TRBV18 to TRBJ1-3; the D is unclear. The CDR3 sequence is 12 residues long. The germline V and J ends were trimmed by 5 bases and 12 bases, with 14 bases remaining between them. Looked up from germline, CDR1 is KGHSH and CDR2 is LQKENI. Written as DNA, the CDR3 is TGTGCCAGCTCATCGACACCGGAGGGCATATATTTT. Translation: CASSSTPEGIYF.

This chain joins TRBV2 and TRBJ2-7; TRBD2 agrees at 8 bases. The CDR3 contains 13 residues. The germline V gene encodes CDR1 SNHLY and CDR2 FYNNEI. V was clipped by 8 bases and J by 5 bases; unmatched bases: 8. CDR3 sequence reads: CASLKRELNEQYF. The CDR3 coding sequence is TGTGCCAGCTTGAAGCGGGAGCTCAACGAGCAGTACTTC.

The V gene is TRBV28, the J gene TRBJ1-5, with D unresolved. Per the germline V gene, CDR1 is MDHEN and CDR2 is SYDVKM. The CDR3 consists of 14 residues. The V end was cut by 5 bases, the J end by 4 bases, with 12 bases between. CDR3 DNA sequence: TGTGCCAGCAGTCCCTACAGAGATAATCAGCCCCAGCATTTT. Translation gives CASSPYRDNQPQHF.

V usage is TRBV30 and J usage is TRBJ2-1; tentatively, D is TRBD1 (6 bases). V dropped 4 bases and J dropped 2 bases, with 12 bases sitting between them. Germline V CDR1 and CDR2: GTSNPN, SVGIG (reference sequence). The CDR3 sequence is 14 residues long. CDR3 DNA sequence: TGTGCCTGGAACCCGGGGACAACCTACAATGAGCAGTTCTTC. Protein sequence: CAWNPGTTYNEQFF.

This chain uses TRBV6-6 with TRBJ1-5; 10 bases map to TRBD1. From germline, CDR1 is MNHNY and CDR2 SVGAGI (reference sequence). This CDR3 is 14 amino acids long. The J segment lost 5 bases and the V segment lost 6 bases, leaving 4 bases of the junction unmatched. The DNA for the CDR3 is TGTGCCAGCAGATCCGGACAGGGGGATCAGCCCCAGCATTTT. Translated: CASRSGQGDQPQHF.

The gene calls are TRBV30 and TRBJ2-7; D is unresolved. There are 11 residues in the CDR3. V lost 4 bases and J 7 bases, leaving 11 bases between the germline ends. Germline V CDR1 and CDR2: GTSNPN, SVGIG (reference sequence). Here the CDR3 DNA reads TGTGCCTGGATCAAAAGGAAGGAGCAGTACTTC. Its translation: CAWIKRKEQYF.

The chain carries TRBV11-2 and TRBJ2-1, with 12 bases fitting TRBD2. The J segment lost 6 bases and the V segment lost 3 bases, leaving 9 bases of the junction unmatched. The CDR3 sequence is 17 residues long. Germline CDR1 reads SGHAT; CDR2 reads FQNNGV. CDR3 sequence reads: CASSFLKTSGGLNEQFF. CDR3 in DNA: TGTGCCAGCAGCTTTTTAAAGACTAGCGGGGGACTCAATGAGCAGTTCTTC.

V usage is TRBV10-3 and J usage is TRBJ1-1; D remains unclear. Germline assignment: CDR1 ENHRY and CDR2 SYGVKD. V was cut by 6 bases and J by 1 base, with 9 bases left in between. This CDR3 has 13 residues. The CDR3 sequence is CAIRHQKNTEAFF. The CDR3 nucleotides are TGTGCCATCAGACATCAGAAGAACACTGAAGCTTTCTTT.

The sample holds one count of this clone. The chain carries TRBV7-8 and TRBJ2-5; perhaps TRBD2 as D (6 bases). CDR3 length: 15 residues. Germline lookup yields CDR1 SGHVS and CDR2 FQNEAQ. V was clipped by 4 bases and J by 0 bases, with 12 bases between them. CDR3 loop: CASSWGDGYQETQYF. In DNA form, the CDR3 reads TGTGCCAGCAGCTGGGGGGACGGGTACCAAGAGACCCAGTACTTC.

The rearrangement links TRBV11-2 to TRBJ2-1; D may be TRBD1 (6 bases). CDR1 SGHAT and CDR2 FQNNGV come from the germline V gene. Trimming cost V 5 bases and J 0 bases, with 11 bases left between them. The CDR3 is made up of 15 amino acids. The CDR3 here is CASSHGQSSYNEQFF. The CDR3, as DNA: TGTGCCAGCAGCCACGGACAGTCCTCCTACAATGAGCAGTTCTTC.

This clone was observed a handful of times. The genes are TRBV10-1 and TRBJ1-2; D remains ambiguous. The V gene lost 4 bases and the J gene lost 1 base, with 7 bases spanning the gap. CDR1 and CDR2 from the germline V gene are WNHNN and SYGVQD (reference sequence). CDR3 length: 13 residues. The CDR3 loop reads CASSGQINYGYTF. The DNA for the CDR3 is TGCGCCAGCAGTGGACAAATTAACTATGGCTACACCTTC.

The CDR3 spells CASSIRSIAGGPSTGELFF. The CDR3 nucleotides read TGTGCCAGCAGCATCAGATCGATAGCGGGAGGGCCTAGCACCGGGGAGCTGTTTTTT. V and J are TRBV7-3 and TRBJ2-2; 11 bases line up with TRBD2. V gave up 5 bases and J gave up 4 bases; unmatched junction bases: 15. CDR1 and CDR2 from the germline V gene are SGHTA and FQGTGA. The CDR3 runs to 19 residues. Full variable domain (outside the CDR3, taken from reference TRBV7-3 and TRBJ2-2): GAGVSQTPSNKVTEKGKYVELRCDPISGHTALYWYRQSLGQGPEFLIYFQGTGAADDSGLPNDRFFAVRPEGSVSTLKIQRTERGDSAVYLCASSIRSIAGGPSTGELFFGEGSRLTVL.

This chain uses TRBV2 with TRBJ1-6; D unclear. The CDR3 consists of 15 residues. The germline V and J ends were trimmed by 4 bases and 5 bases, with 12 bases remaining between them. From germline, CDR1 is SNHLY and CDR2 FYNNEI. Written as DNA, the CDR3 is TGTGCCAGCAGTGTAAGACGGAAAGATAATTCACCCCTCCACTTT. Translating it yields CASSVRRKDNSPLHF. The full variable domain, its missing parts supplied by reference TRBV2 and TRBJ1-6, is EPEVTQTPSHQVTQMGQEVILRCVPISNHLYFYWYRQILGQKVEFLVSFYNNEISEKSEIFDDQFSVERPDGSNFTLKIRSTKLEDSAMYFCASSVRRKDNSPLHFGNGTRLTVT.

The chain combines TRBV5-8 with TRBJ2-2; D is undetermined. The CDR3 extends over 16 amino acids. Germline values: CDR1 SGHTS, CDR2 YDEGEE. The V and J ends lost 1 base and 1 base respectively, with 11 bases between them. CDR3 residues: CASSLRFFRNTGELFF. The CDR3 DNA follows: TGTGCCAGCAGCTTGAGGTTTTTCCGGAACACCGGGGAGCTGTTTTTT.

J is TRBJ1-1 and V is TRBV14; unclear D gene. V lost 3 bases, J lost 8 bases, and 16 bases lay in between. This CDR3 spans 14 amino acids. The germline gives CDR1 SGHDN, CDR2 FVKESK. The CDR3 nucleotides are TGTGCCAGCAGCCACTGGCTCCCAGGTTCCGAAGCTTTCTTT. Translated: CASSHWLPGSEAFF.

The CDR3 sequence is CASGFRQPQHF. In DNA form, the CDR3 reads TGTGCCAGTGGTTTTCGGCAGCCCCAGCATTTT. This chain uses TRBV19 with TRBJ1-5; no reliable D call. This CDR3 region has 11 residues. The V end was cut by 8 bases, the J end by 7 bases, with 9 bases between. Germline values: CDR1 LNHDA, CDR2 SQIVND (reference sequence).

The chain couples TRBV11-1 to TRBJ2-3; no reliable D call. The CDR3 loop spans 15 amino acids. V was pared by 5 bases and J by 6 bases, with 18 bases between. CDR1 is SGHAT and CDR2 is FQDESV in the germline V gene (reference sequence). In DNA form, the CDR3 reads TGTGCCAGCAGCCCCCGCGCGGAACAAGGGGATACGCAGTATTTT. Encoded protein: CASSPRAEQGDTQYF.

The J gene is TRBJ1-1, the V gene TRBV30; D ambiguous. Germline CDR1 reads GTSNPN; CDR2 reads SVGIG (reference sequence). This CDR3 contains 13 residues. The V end was cut by 1 base, the J end by 0 bases, with 6 bases between. The chain's CDR3 is CAWSAFLNTEAFF. The CDR3 coding sequence is TGTGCCTGGAGTGCTTTTCTGAACACTGAAGCTTTCTTT.

The chain combines TRBV7-2 with TRBJ2-2; a possible D gene is TRBD2 (5 bases). Germline CDR1 SGHTA, CDR2 FQGNSA. The CDR3 length is 15 residues. The ends were cut back, 1 base at V and 5 bases at J, with 11 bases in the middle. CDR3 nucleotide sequence: TGTGCCAGCAGCTTAGGCGGCGGGCGGACCGGGGAGCTGTTTTTT. Translation gives CASSLGGGRTGELFF.

The rearrangement joins TRBV28 to TRBJ1-5, with D unclear. The CDR3 has 16 amino acids. Germline CDR1 MDHEN, CDR2 SYDVKM. V lost 4 bases, J lost 5 bases, and 18 bases lay in between. The CDR3 nucleotides read TGTGCCAGCAGTTGGGAGGCTTCGGTCCAACATCAGCCCCAGCATTTT. It encodes CASSWEASVQHQPQHF. The variable domain in full, completed from reference TRBV28 and TRBJ1-5, reads DVKVTQSSRYLVKRTGEKVFLECVQDMDHENMFWYRQDPGLGLRLIYFSYDVKMKEKGDIPEGYSVSREKKERFSLILESASTNQTSMYLCASSWEASVQHQPQHFGDGTRLSIL.